This is a list of T cell receptor beta chains from one sample in a study of T cells in Graves' hyperthyroidism and ophthalmopathy. TCRdb re-analysed the multiplex PCR reads in MiXCR, keeping a single row per CDR3 protein. Of about 560,000 distinct CDR3 sequences listed, 16% are singletons. The specimen sequenced was blood. The source of these receptors is a woman aged 18-29 years with Graves' hyperthyroidism. The CDR3 runs from the conserved cysteine through the conserved F or W.

V gene	J gene	CDR3 protein
TRBV4-2	TRBJ1-5	CASSQGTEGNQPQHF
TRBV27	TRBJ2-1	CASSPTSVHEQFF
TRBV13	TRBJ2-7	CASSLAGVLEQYF
TRBV28	TRBJ2-2	CASSLGGSDSGELFF
TRBV10-3	TRBJ1-1	CAISVGGGGSTEAFF
TRBV25-1	TRBJ2-5	CASSELIGTQYF
TRBV30	TRBJ2-1	CARAGGENNEQFF
TRBV20-1	TRBJ2-2	CSAPNPSGGNTGELFF
TRBV20-1	TRBJ2-1	CSAEDGQSSYNEQFF
TRBV6-2/TRBV6-3	TRBJ1-2	CASSPTENYGYTF
TRBV20-1	TRBJ1-5	CSAEQGDQPQHF
TRBV7-3	TRBJ2-3	CASSEQGTGTDTQYF
TRBV4-1	TRBJ2-5	CASSEYLRGGGETQYF
TRBV6-5	TRBJ2-6	CASSYAGQVNSGANVLTF
TRBV6-5	TRBJ2-3	CASSSLIRDDTQYF
TRBV6-2/TRBV6-3	TRBJ2-1	CASSATSGGTYNEQFF
TRBV6-4	TRBJ1-5	CASSGYSFSNQPQHF
TRBV3-1	TRBJ1-3	CASSHQVSGNTIYF
TRBV7-2	TRBJ2-7	CASSLARGATYEQYF
TRBV20-1	TRBJ2-5	CSARERGGFETQYF
TRBV7-2	TRBJ1-2	CASSLAGGQGIYGYTF
TRBV3-1	TRBJ2-5	CASSQVAGTQETQYF
TRBV15	TRBJ2-3	CATSREQVRNTQYF